The present T cell receptor beta chain was sequenced within a study of T cell responses to AZD1222 COVID-19 vaccine. Findings and caveats of the study: Close to half of spike-specific TCRs reportedly recognize unmutated variant regions. An increase in Spike-specific TCR breadth and depth was observed after two AZD1222 doses. White British donors predominated, females outnumbered males, and clonal diversity was possibly underestimated. Seropositive status at baseline applied to only a handful of AZD1222 recipients.

Comments on this clone: The antigen is undetermined.

The CDR3 runs to 11 residues. Between the trimmed V and J ends, which lost 5 bases and 3 bases, there was a span of 8 bases. The V gene's germline CDR1 is DFQATT and CDR2 SNEGSKA (reference sequence). Sequencing used immunoSEQ multiplex PCR; TCRdb keeps in-frame clones, though not all of them. Of 130,000 to 150,000 clones detected, 85% to 95% appear once; the ten largest clones hold approximately 12%. This receptor was identified in an adult who had recovered from COVID-19. The chain couples TRBV20-1 to TRBJ2-7; D is perhaps TRBD2 (5 bases). The sample here was peripheral blood, taken after recovery from COVID-19. The CDR3 loop reads CSARRGYEQYF. In nucleotides, the CDR3 is TGCAGTGCTCGCCGGGGCTACGAGCAGTACTTC.